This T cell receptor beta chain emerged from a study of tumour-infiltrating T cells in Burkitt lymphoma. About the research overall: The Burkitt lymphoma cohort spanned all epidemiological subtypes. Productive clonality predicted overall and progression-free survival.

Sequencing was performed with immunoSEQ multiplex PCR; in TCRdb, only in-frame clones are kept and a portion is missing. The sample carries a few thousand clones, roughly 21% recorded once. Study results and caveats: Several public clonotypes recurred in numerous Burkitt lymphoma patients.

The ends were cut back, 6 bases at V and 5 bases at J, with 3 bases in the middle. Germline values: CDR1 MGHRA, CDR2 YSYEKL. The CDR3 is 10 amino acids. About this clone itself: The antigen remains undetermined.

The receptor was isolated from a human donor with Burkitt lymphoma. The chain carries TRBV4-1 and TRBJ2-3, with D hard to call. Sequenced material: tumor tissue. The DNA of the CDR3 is TGCGCCAGCAGAGGAGATACGCAGTATTTT. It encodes CASRGDTQYF.